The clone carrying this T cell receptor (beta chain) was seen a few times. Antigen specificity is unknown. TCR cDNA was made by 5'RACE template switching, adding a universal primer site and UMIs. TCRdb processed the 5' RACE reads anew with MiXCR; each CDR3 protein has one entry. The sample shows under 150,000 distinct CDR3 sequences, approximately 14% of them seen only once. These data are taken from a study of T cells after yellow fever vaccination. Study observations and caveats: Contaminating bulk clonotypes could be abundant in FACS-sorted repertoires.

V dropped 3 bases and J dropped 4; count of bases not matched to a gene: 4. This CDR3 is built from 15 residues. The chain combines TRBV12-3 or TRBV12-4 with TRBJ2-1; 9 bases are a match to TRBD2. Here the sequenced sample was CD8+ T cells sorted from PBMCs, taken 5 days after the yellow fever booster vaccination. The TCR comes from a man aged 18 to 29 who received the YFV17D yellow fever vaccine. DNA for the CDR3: TGTGCCAGCAGTTTCCGCGGGGGGGTTTACAATGAGCAGTTCTTC. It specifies CASSFRGGVYNEQFF.